The clone carrying this TCR beta chain was seen repeatedly, ten times or more. Its target is unknown. MiXCR, applied by TCRdb to the 5' RACE reads, yields one record per CDR3 protein. The profile shows around 140,000 distinct CDR3 sequences, roughly 11% of them singletons. The sample belongs to a study of CD8 T cells in ankylosing spondylitis. Study conclusions and caveats: A TCR beta motif made of 7 to 9 highly homologous variants seemed typical of ankylosing spondylitis blood. Matched ankylosing spondylitis synovial fluid reportedly showed significant enrichment of disease-linked clones.

Sequencing was carried out using blood, either unsorted or a sorted T cell fraction (not recorded which). The sequence was obtained from a female donor with ankylosing spondylitis or in good health (not recorded which).

The CDR3 loop reads CASSFDTLNTEAFF. The DNA for the CDR3 is TGTGCCAGCAGCTTCGACACCTTGAACACTGAAGCTTTCTTT. The rearrangement joins TRBV7-8 to TRBJ1-1; D is unresolved. Trimming cost V 3 bases and J 0 bases, with 8 bases left between them. The germline gives CDR1 SGHVS, CDR2 FQNEAQ. This CDR3 comprises 14 residues.